Listed here are 26 T cell receptor beta chains from one sample, sequenced in a study of human T cells and chemical hapten exposure. TCRdb re-called the RACE reads through MiXCR, storing one row per CDR3 protein. Found here are 40,000 or so distinct CDR3 sequences, approximately 9.5% of them singletons; the top ten hold 14% to 15%. Noted time point: patch test 2, 6 weeks after DPC sensitization. Treatment described: therapeutic diphenylcyclopropenone sensitization with weekly scalp DPC. Extraction of total RNA was performed on unfractionated whole blood. The input for sequencing was whole blood, taken in connection with sensitization to the hapten diphenylcyclopropenone (DPC). The receptor source for this set is a woman aged 30 to 39 with alopecia areata. Some clones in this sample may be carry-over from other donors' samples.

The chain is built from TRBV4-2 and TRBJ1-5, with a weak D call TRBD1 (5 bases). This CDR3 is 17 amino acids long. Germline V CDR1 and CDR2: LGHNA, YNFKEQ. The ends were cut back, 2 bases at V and 2 bases at J, with 16 bases in the middle. CDR3 region: CASSQRQGGGGNQPQHF. CDR3 DNA: TGTGCCAGCAGCCAACGCCAGGGAGGAGGTGGCAATCAGCCCCAGCATTTT.

In its sample, this clonotype was seen a few times. CDR3 protein: CSARKNREAFF. Here the CDR3 DNA reads TGCAGTGCTAGAAAGAACAGGGAAGCTTTCTTT. The chain combines TRBV20-1 with TRBJ1-1, with D possibly matching TRBD1 (5 bases). Germline V gives CDR1 DFQATT, CDR2 SNEGSKA (reference sequence). This CDR3 comprises 11 residues. Trimming pared 2 bases from V and 8 bases from J, leaving 9 bases between.

At least ten counts were recorded for this clonotype. The chain is built from TRBV20-1 and TRBJ1-6, with a tentative D call TRBD1 (6 bases). The V gene's germline CDR1 is DFQATT and CDR2 SNEGSKA (reference sequence). The CDR3 has 14 residues. V shed 3 bases and J shed 5 bases, with 11 bases lying between them. CDR3 protein: CSASPGANNSPLHF. The CDR3 bases are TGCAGTGCTAGTCCGGGGGCAAATAATTCACCCCTCCACTTT.

The gene calls are TRBV7-8 and TRBJ2-1; the D gene is possibly TRBD1 (6 bases). CDR1 is SGHVS, CDR2 FQNEAQ, per germline. The V end lost 5 bases, the J end lost 9 bases, and 20 bases lay between the germline ends. This CDR3 spans 15 amino acids. The CDR3 protein is CASSDRFYYTGEQFF. The CDR3, as DNA: TGTGCCAGCAGCGACAGGTTTTATTATACGGGTGAGCAGTTCTTC. The full variable domain, rest sourced from reference TRBV7-8 and TRBJ2-1, is GAGVSQSPRYKVAKRGQDVALRCDPISGHVSLFWYQQALGQGPEFLTYFQNEAQLDKSGLPSDRFFAERPEGSVSTLKIQRTQQEDSAVYLCASSDRFYYTGEQFFGPGTRLTVL.

This clonotype was seen repeatedly, ten times or more. The genes are TRBV28 and TRBJ2-7; D is unclear. The germline V gene encodes CDR1 MDHEN and CDR2 SYDVKM. The CDR3 is made up of 11 amino acids. V dropped 5 bases and J dropped 4 bases, with 6 bases sitting between them. DNA for the CDR3: TGTGCCAGCAGTAAAAGGTACGAGCAGTACTTC. Encoded protein: CASSKRYEQYF.

This clonotype was seen ten or more times. V usage is TRBV15 and J usage is TRBJ2-1, with D maybe TRBD1 (5 bases). V was cut by 0 bases and J by 7 bases, with 13 bases left in between. The germline CDR1 and CDR2 sequences are LNHNV and YYDKDF (reference sequence). The CDR3 is 15 amino acids. The CDR3 sequence is CATSRDLGVRNEQFF. The CDR3, as DNA: TGTGCCACCAGCAGAGATTTAGGGGTGAGGAATGAGCAGTTCTTC. The variable domain in full, with the rest retrieved from reference TRBV15 and TRBJ2-1, is DAMVIQNPRYQVTQFGKPVTLSCSQTLNHNVMYWYQQKSSQAPKLLFHYYDKDFNNEADTPDNFQSRRPNTSFCFLDIRSPGLGDTAMYLCATSRDLGVRNEQFFGPGTRLTVL.

At least ten counts were recorded for this clonotype. The V call is TRBV7-3, the J call TRBJ2-5; TRBD1 aligns across 7 bases. With 5 bases clipped from V and 5 bases from J, the junction kept 5 bases outside the gene matches. Germline-derived CDR1 and CDR2 are SGHTA and FQGTGA. This CDR3 region has 13 residues. The CDR3 is CASSPTGIETQYF. The CDR3 bases are TGTGCCAGCAGCCCGACAGGGATTGAGACCCAGTACTTC.

This clonotype came up once. The gene calls are TRBV18 and TRBJ1-2; 7 nucleotides agree with TRBD1. There are 13 residues in the CDR3. The ends lost 5 bases at V and 5 bases at J; junction bases unmatched: 5. CDR1 is KGHSH, CDR2 LQKENI, per germline. The CDR3 sequence: CASSEDRDYGYTF. The CDR3 nucleotides read TGTGCCAGCTCAGAAGACAGGGATTATGGCTACACCTTC.

This clonotype was observed many times. The chain joins TRBV12-3 or TRBV12-4 to TRBJ1-6, with 7 bases aligning to TRBD1. The V and J ends lost 2 bases and 8 bases, in that order; junction bases with no gene match: 0. The CDR3 totals 13 residues. The CDR3 reads CASSLTGDSPLHF. The CDR3 DNA reads as TGTGCCAGCAGTTTAACAGGGGATTCACCCCTCCACTTT.

This clonotype was seen at least ten times. The gene calls are TRBV20-1 and TRBJ1-2; D possibly corresponds to TRBD1 (5 bases). This CDR3 contains 15 residues. The V end was cut by 0 bases, the J end by 6 bases, with 17 bases between. Looked up from germline, CDR1 is DFQATT and CDR2 is SNEGSKA (reference sequence). CDR3: CSARDSPGQGDGYTF. As DNA, the CDR3 is TGCAGTGCTAGAGATTCGCCGGGGCAGGGTGATGGCTACACCTTC.

This clonotype was detected a few times. This chain connects TRBV19 to TRBJ1-4; D is perhaps TRBD1 (6 bases). Between the trimmed V and J ends, which lost 6 bases and 2 bases, there was a span of 13 bases. Germline CDR1 is LNHDA and CDR2 is SQIVND (reference sequence). The CDR3 sequence is 15 residues long. CDR3 DNA sequence: TGTGCCAGTAGCGACGACAGGACGACTAATGAAAAACTGTTTTTT. This codes for CASSDDRTTNEKLFF.

A few counts support this clonotype. The J gene is TRBJ2-7, the V gene TRBV28, with 7 positions matching TRBD1. Trimming removed 10 bases from V and 8 bases from J; junction bases left unmatched: 17. This CDR3 is built from 14 residues. CDR1 is MDHEN and CDR2 is SYDVKM in the germline V gene. The CDR3 DNA follows: TGTGCCATCGAGAAACCGGGACAGACAGCCCAGCAGTACTTC. Translated, it gives CAIEKPGQTAQQYF.

This clonotype was detected only a few times. CDR3: CASSPTGDPREQYF. CDR3 nucleotides: TGTGCCAGCAGCCCAACCGGTGACCCCCGAGAGCAGTACTTC. The chain combines TRBV7-2 with TRBJ2-7; no clear D. The germline V and J ends were trimmed by 5 bases and 7 bases, with 18 bases remaining between them. The CDR3 totals 14 residues. CDR1 and CDR2 (germline): SGHTA, FQGNSA.

In its sample, this clonotype was seen many times. The chain joins TRBV7-2 to TRBJ1-1, with unresolved D. Germline values: CDR1 SGHTA, CDR2 FQGNSA. The germline V and J ends were trimmed by 0 bases and 1 base, with 3 bases remaining between them. The CDR3 contains 13 residues. CDR3 loop: CASSLAGNTEAFF. The DNA of the CDR3 is TGTGCCAGCAGCTTAGCGGGGAACACTGAAGCTTTCTTT.

This clonotype occurred many times. The chain carries TRBV7-2 and TRBJ1-4; TRBD1 is a possible D gene (5 bases). V lost 2 bases and J 0 bases, leaving 7 bases between the germline ends. This CDR3 is 15 amino acids long. The germline gives CDR1 SGHTA, CDR2 FQGNSA. The CDR3 sequence is CASSLMGATNEKLFF. DNA for the CDR3: TGTGCCAGCAGCTTAATGGGGGCAACTAATGAAAAACTGTTTTTT. The variable domain in full, completed from reference TRBV7-2 and TRBJ1-4, reads GAGVSQSPSNKVTEKGKDVELRCDPISGHTALYWYRQSLGQGLEFLIYFQGNSAPDKSGLPSDRFSAERTGGSVSTLTIQRTQQEDSAVYLCASSLMGATNEKLFFGSGTQLSVL.

This clonotype was observed a handful of times. The chain employs TRBV20-1 and TRBJ2-3; 13 bases are shared with TRBD2. Trimming took 3 bases from V and 2 from J; bases not matched to a gene: 5. The CDR3 runs 16 residues. Germline V gene data show CDR1 as DFQATT and CDR2 as SNEGSKA (reference sequence). CDR3 bases: TGCAGTGCTAGCCCCGGGACTAGCGGGGCCACAGATACGCAGTATTTT. This gives the protein CSASPGTSGATDTQYF.

The chain links TRBV28 to TRBJ2-7, with a possible D match to TRBD2 (5 bases). Trimming left V 2 bases short and J 4 bases short, with 6 bases between. This CDR3 is built from 12 residues. Germline CDR1 and CDR2: MDHEN and SYDVKM. The DNA of the CDR3 is TGTGCCAGCAGTTTAGGAGGTTACGAGCAGTACTTC. This codes for CASSLGGYEQYF.

This clonotype was seen repeatedly, ten times or more. The chain employs TRBV6-5 and TRBJ1-2; 7 bases line up with TRBD1. Germline lookup yields CDR1 MNHEY and CDR2 SVGAGI. Trimming took 6 bases from V and 3 from J; bases not matched to a gene: 7. The CDR3 runs to 14 residues. The CDR3 loop reads CASSPQGLYYGYTF. The CDR3, as DNA: TGTGCCAGCAGCCCACAGGGGCTTTACTATGGCTACACCTTC.

This clonotype was seen ten or more times. The gene calls are TRBV7-9 and TRBJ2-1, with a possible D match to TRBD2 (5 bases). This CDR3 is built from 15 residues. Trimming removed 1 base from V and 7 bases from J, with 14 bases in between. Per germline, CDR1 SEHNR and CDR2 FQNEAQ (reference sequence). CDR3 DNA sequence: TGTGCCAGCAGCTTAGAGTTATGGGGAGAGAATGAGCAGTTCTTC. Protein sequence: CASSLELWGENEQFF.

This clonotype was seen a handful of times. The chain joins TRBV12-3 or TRBV12-4 to TRBJ2-1, with 8 positions matching TRBD1. The CDR3 covers 15 residues. With V trimmed by 5 bases and J by 2 bases, 5 bases remained unmatched. The CDR3 nucleotides are TGTGCCAGCAGTAAGGGACAGGACCCCTACAATGAGCAGTTCTTC. It specifies CASSKGQDPYNEQFF.

This clonotype was detected many times. The chain employs TRBV19 and TRBJ1-2; D gene uncertain. Germline V gene sequence: CDR1 LNHDA, CDR2 SQIVND (reference sequence). CDR3 length equals 15 residues. V lost 0 bases, J lost 0 bases, and 8 bases lay in between. CDR3 residues: CASSIDRSPNYGYTF. CDR3 coding DNA: TGTGCCAGTAGTATAGATCGGTCACCTAACTATGGCTACACCTTC.

The table lists this clonotype with many counts. The chain is built from TRBV6-2 or TRBV6-3 and TRBJ1-5; TRBD1 agrees at 9 bases. CDR1 is MNHEY and CDR2 is SVGEGT in the germline V gene. This CDR3 has 14 residues. V gave up 6 bases and J gave up 3 bases; unmatched junction bases: 3. CDR3 residues: CASRTGGHNQPQHF. DNA for the CDR3: TGTGCCAGCAGGACAGGGGGACACAATCAGCCCCAGCATTTT.

Concerning this clonotype itself: Being one base from a much bigger clone, this may be a read error. The genes are TRBV28 and TRBJ1-2; no firm D call. Germline V gives CDR1 MDHEN, CDR2 SYDVKM. The V gene lost 3 bases and the J gene lost 0 bases, with 8 bases spanning the gap. The CDR3 totals 14 residues. CDR3 in DNA: TGTGCCAGCAGTTTGTCTTATCCTAACTATGGCTACACCTTC. Encoded protein: CASSLSYPNYGYTF.

This clonotype came up a few times. This sequence joins TRBV7-2 and TRBJ1-1, with 7 bases identical to TRBD1. V was pared by 5 bases and J by 3 bases, with 12 bases of the junction left unmatched. The CDR3 consists of 16 residues. The V gene's germline CDR1 is SGHTA and CDR2 FQGNSA. The CDR3 region is CASSPRGGQRDTEAFF. In DNA, the CDR3 is TGTGCCAGCAGCCCTAGGGGGGGACAGCGGGACACTGAAGCTTTCTTT.

V usage is TRBV5-6 and J usage is TRBJ2-7; D remains unclear. From germline, CDR1 is SGHDT and CDR2 YYEEEE. With 0 bases removed from V and 6 bases from J, the gap between germline ends came to 4 bases. The CDR3 has 11 residues. In DNA, the CDR3 is TGTGCCAGCAGCTTGGGTGCCGAGCAGTACTTC. Protein sequence: CASSLGAEQYF.

The chain recombines TRBV2 with TRBJ2-5; D is unclear. The V gene lost 8 bases and the J gene lost 0 bases, with 13 bases spanning the gap. This CDR3 spans 14 amino acids. The V gene's germline CDR1 is SNHLY and CDR2 FYNNEI. The CDR3: CASGLRFDQETQYF. The DNA for the CDR3 is TGTGCCAGCGGGTTGAGGTTTGACCAAGAGACCCAGTACTTC. The variable domain in full, with the rest retrieved from reference TRBV2 and TRBJ2-5, is EPEVTQTPSHQVTQMGQEVILRCVPISNHLYFYWYRQILGQKVEFLVSFYNNEISEKSEIFDDQFSVERPDGSNFTLKIRSTKLEDSAMYFCASGLRFDQETQYFGPGTRLLVL.